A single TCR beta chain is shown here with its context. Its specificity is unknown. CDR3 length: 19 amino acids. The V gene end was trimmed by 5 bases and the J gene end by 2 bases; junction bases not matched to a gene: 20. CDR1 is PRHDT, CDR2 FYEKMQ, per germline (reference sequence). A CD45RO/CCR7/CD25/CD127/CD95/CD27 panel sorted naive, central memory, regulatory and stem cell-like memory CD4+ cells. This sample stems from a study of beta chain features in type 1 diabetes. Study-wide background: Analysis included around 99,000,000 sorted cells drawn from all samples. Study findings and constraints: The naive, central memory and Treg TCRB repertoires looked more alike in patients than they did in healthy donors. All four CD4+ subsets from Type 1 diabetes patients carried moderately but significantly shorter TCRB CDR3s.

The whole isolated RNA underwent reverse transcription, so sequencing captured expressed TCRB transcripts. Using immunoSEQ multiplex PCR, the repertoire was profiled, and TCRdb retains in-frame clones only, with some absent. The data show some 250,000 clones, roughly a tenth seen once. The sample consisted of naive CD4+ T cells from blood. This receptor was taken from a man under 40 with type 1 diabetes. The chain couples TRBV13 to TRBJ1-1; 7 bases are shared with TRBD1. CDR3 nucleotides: TGTGCCAGCAGCCCAAGGGGAGTTGGGGACAGAGCATTCAACACTGAAGCTTTCTTT. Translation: CASSPRGVGDRAFNTEAFF. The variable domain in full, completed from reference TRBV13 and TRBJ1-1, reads AAGVIQSPRHLIKEKRETATLKCYPIPRHDTVYWYQQGPGQDPQFLISFYEKMQSDKGSIPDRFSAQQFSDYHSELNMSSLELGDSALYFCASSPRGVGDRAFNTEAFFGQGTRLTVV.